This T cell receptor beta chain was obtained from a study of HIV-infected patients and healthy controls (dated by TCRdb to 2013 to 2016). For the study in its entirety: The study asked whether deep sequencing of the TCR repertoire from small blood samples of HIV patients could detect immune perturbation and reconstitution. General study outcomes and caveats: HIV-associated CDR3s exhibited a significant reduction in frequency during therapy, whereas CMV-associated CDR3s exhibited no significant change, although the majority increased in frequency. Eight alpha and eight beta V genes showed significantly different mean usage between HIV-infected patients and controls. Both the Jaccard index and the count of highly shared sequences showed that healthy controls shared more CDR3s between individuals than HIV+ patients did. Roughly threefold more distinct CDR3s and higher Shannon diversity were observed in healthy control repertoires than in untreated HIV+ repertoires. The study did not determine donor HLA types. Alpha-beta chain pairing was not determined in the samples. Slight age and sex profile differences between the study cohorts did not explain the observed diversity differences. In size-matched repertoire data, the apparent post-therapy recovery of the Gini index in HIV-infected patients was not replicated. MAIT cell alpha-chain CDR3s were found at high frequency in healthy controls but were severely depleted in HIV+ repertoires. A major limit on how widely the findings apply, in the view of the authors, was that only sixteen HIV-infected individuals were processed. Differing numbers of distinct sequences in patients and controls hindered comparison, and size-matching assigned excessive weight to rare events in the HIV-infected data. The use of whole blood limited sequencing depth and precluded separation of the dynamics of distinct T-cell subpopulations. HIV-infected repertoires had significantly higher mean Gini indices than controls, possibly reflecting oligoclonality.

V loses 4 bases of germline sequence and J loses 3 bases, and the interval between the two ends is 16 bases. Including the terminal cysteine and phenylalanine, the CDR3 comprises 15 residues. Kept here is only the CDR3 DNA, which spans 45 bases and is read in frame from base 1. According to the germline V gene, CDR1 reads KGHSH and CDR2 reads LQKENI. The sample holds many counts of this clonotype. No antigen is known for it. No base-level quality is on record; no much larger clone is a single base apart. Since whole blood was used without any cell fractionation, the repertoire reflected all peripheral T cells in unsorted form. As controls, approximately 9 uninfected healthy donors were sampled, and a few of those donors gave samples twice, roughly three months apart. For RNA extraction, around 2.5 ml of peripheral blood was collected into Tempus tubes. Residual genomic DNA was removed with the TURBO-DNase kit and globin mRNA was depleted with GLOBINclear.

SuperScript III was used to reverse transcribe 500 ng RNA with primers targeting the alpha and beta constant regions. Alpha and beta chain libraries were generated separately via chain-specific third strand synthesis with multiplexing indices. The protocol used a single primer pair to amplify all rearrangements within a chain, which avoided primer bias, and attached molecular barcodes to each cDNA molecule. Purified cDNA was joined by T4 RNA Ligase 1 to a 5' RACE adapter carrying a random hexamer and the SP2 sequencing primer site. The authors primed second strand synthesis from the SP2 site with Phusion polymerase and used slow temperature ramps to favor optimal annealing. Two random hexamer sequences, both added before amplification and joined together, made up the 12-nucleotide barcode of each molecule. A short first PCR added P5 and P7 adapter elements plus a second index, followed by a roughly 25-cycle amplification PCR with P5s and P7 primers. The libraries went through about 27 PCR cycles in total, were quantified on a Qubit, were sized on a Bioanalyzer, and were diluted to around 4 nM. The normalized libraries were sequenced on an Illumina MiSeq using 2 x 250 paired-end kits. MinElute columns were the means by which the reverse transcription reactions were cleaned up, and the reactions were eluted into approximately 11 ul Tris-Cl. Adapter ligations ran for 20 to 25 hours at 16 degrees C and were afterwards cleaned with AMPure XP beads at a 1:1 ratio. Turning to the authors' computational methods: Demultiplexed FASTQ files were processed with a modified Decombinator by which V, J, insert and barcode information was output. Any sequence that shared a barcode yet differed from the dominant sequence was discarded as an error, and the number of original cDNA molecules was estimated by counting barcodes clustered at Levenshtein distance 3. The R packages ineq, vegan, igraph and RCytoscape were used for downstream analyses, with IMGT nomenclature and CDR3 definitions applied. The authors computed V gene usage over distinct sequences and counted each TCR a single time to avoid skew from clonal expansion. Whenever two unique CDR3 amino acid sequences within a donor differed by a single Levenshtein edit, similarity networks linked them. Published HIV-specific CDR3s (about 90 alpha, about 730 beta) and CMV-specific CDR3s (more than 12 alpha, a few hundred beta) were compiled and searched for in the repertoires. It was shown by random subsampling to size-matched repertoires that the decreased diversity of patients was not caused by their lower sequence numbers. The public reads were reanalyzed by TCRdb: fastp trimming at Q25, MiXCR alignment, in-frame beta chains only. Each entry is one CDR3 protein sequence, shown with its most common DNA and genes. The authors' filters were not applied to this entry. Present in this sample are 17,000 or so distinct CDR3 sequences, about 5% of which were seen just once. The biggest ten clones account for 1.5% to 2% of the sample.

Here the chain combines TRBV18 and TRBJ2-7; TRBD1 is a possible D gene, resting on 6 matching bases. The sequence was collected from an adult in good health. The specimen was blood. The CDR3 in this case is CASSLEGGFHYEQYF. Here is the DNA: TGTGCCAGCTCACTGGAAGGGGGTTTCCACTACGAGCAGTACTTC.